These T cell receptor beta chains were read from a single sample in a study of cytomegalovirus exposure and HLA in healthy donors. Libraries were prepared by immunoSEQ multiplex PCR; TCRdb keeps only in-frame clonotypes and omits some of them. This sample has roughly 170,000 clones; less than 90% occur once, and the top ten carry around 1.6%. Material for sequencing was PBMCs. The receptors come from a man in his fifties in good health and CMV-seronegative. Each CDR3 is given with its conserved first and last residue. A D gene is named only where the DNA matches it firmly. The size field is filled for only some rows; it gives once, few, many or a size class.

D: TRBD2; size: .; J: TRBJ2-5; V: TRBV6-6; length: 15; CDR3: CASSQTSGRSETQYF; DNA: TGTGCCAGCAGCCAGACTAGCGGGAGATCAGAGACCCAGTACTTC
D: TRBD2; size: once; J: TRBJ2-3; V: TRBV18; length: 17; CDR3: CASSPPSRGGPRPTQYF; DNA: TGTGCCAGCTCACCACCCTCTCGGGGGGGGCCCCGGCCTACGCAGTATTTT
D: .; size: .; J: TRBJ1-5; V: TRBV11-2; length: 15; CDR3: CASSSQGLGNQPQHF; DNA: TGTGCCAGCAGCTCACAGGGATTGGGAAATCAGCCCCAGCATTTT
D: TRBD1; size: .; J: TRBJ2-7; V: TRBV5-6; length: 14; CDR3: CASSPTGGLYEQYF; DNA: TGTGCCAGCAGTCCTACAGGGGGATTGTACGAGCAGTACTTC
D: .; size: .; J: TRBJ2-7; V: TRBV30; length: 11; CDR3: CAWSPGNEQYF; DNA: TGTGCCTGGAGTCCCGGGAACGAGCAGTACTTC
D: .; size: .; J: TRBJ1-2; V: TRBV29-1; length: 15; CDR3: CSVEDSQAGDYGYTF; DNA: TGCAGCGTTGAAGACTCTCAAGCAGGGGACTATGGCTACACCTTC
D: .; size: .; J: TRBJ2-1; V: TRBV7-8; length: 14; CDR3: CASSLEVTGNEQFF; DNA: TGTGCCAGCAGCTTAGAGGTGACGGGCAATGAGCAGTTCTTC
D: TRBD2; size: once; J: TRBJ2-1; V: TRBV11-2; length: 15; CDR3: CASTSGGRASNEQFF; DNA: TGTGCCAGCACTTCGGGCGGGAGGGCTTCCAATGAGCAGTTCTTC
D: TRBD1; size: few; J: TRBJ1-3; V: TRBV29-1; length: 12; CDR3: CSVRGQGNTIYF; DNA: TGCAGCGTCCGGGGACAGGGAAACACCATATATTTT
D: .; size: .; J: TRBJ2-5; V: TRBV19; length: 14; CDR3: CASSPPGLQETQYF; DNA: TGTGCCAGTAGCCCACCGGGACTGCAAGAGACCCAGTACTTC
D: .; size: .; J: TRBJ1-1; V: TRBV27; length: 14; CDR3: CASSSTDPNTEAFF; DNA: TGTGCCAGCAGTTCGACAGATCCCAACACTGAAGCTTTCTTT
D: TRBD2; size: .; J: TRBJ2-2; V: TRBV7-2; length: 18; CDR3: CASSLVISGGPGTGELFF; DNA: TGTGCCAGCAGCTTAGTAATTAGCGGGGGGCCGGGCACCGGGGAGCTGTTTTTT
D: TRBD1; size: .; J: TRBJ2-7; V: TRBV7-2; length: 15; CDR3: CASSPSGTGTYEQYF; DNA: TGTGCCAGCAGTCCCAGTGGGACAGGGACCTACGAGCAGTACTTC
D: .; size: .; J: TRBJ1-6; V: TRBV19; length: 15; CDR3: CASWKQAGDNSPLHF; DNA: TGTGCCAGTTGGAAGCAGGCCGGGGATAATTCACCCCTCCACTTT
D: TRBD1; size: .; J: TRBJ2-7; V: TRBV7-3; length: 13; CDR3: CASSAAQGYEQYF; DNA: TGTGCCAGCAGCGCAGCACAGGGGTACGAGCAGTACTTC
D: .; size: .; J: TRBJ1-1; V: TRBV27; length: 16; CDR3: CASSLSQGGMNTEAFF; DNA: TGTGCCAGCAGTTTATCTCAGGGTGGGATGAACACTGAAGCTTTCTTT
D: TRBD1; size: once; J: TRBJ2-5; V: TRBV5-1; length: 15; CDR3: CASSLPTGDRETQYF; DNA: TGCGCCAGCAGCTTGCCGACAGGGGACAGAGAGACCCAGTACTTC
D: .; size: .; J: TRBJ2-7; V: TRBV28; length: 15; CDR3: CASRPWDTRSYEQYF; DNA: TGTGCCAGCAGACCCTGGGACACCCGCTCCTACGAGCAGTACTTC
D: .; size: few; J: TRBJ1-1; V: TRBV19; length: 14; CDR3: CASSRGAKNTEAFF; DNA: TGTGCCAGCTCGCGGGGGGCCAAAAACACTGAAGCTTTCTTT
D: .; size: .; J: TRBJ1-5; V: TRBV5-6; length: 14; CDR3: CASSLFGGNQPQHF; DNA: TGTGCCAGCAGCTTATTTGGAGGAAATCAGCCCCAGCATTTT
D: TRBD2; size: .; J: TRBJ2-5; V: TRBV18; length: 17; CDR3: CASSPRPPSGLGETQYF; DNA: TGTGCCAGCTCACCCCGGCCCCCTAGCGGGTTGGGGGAGACCCAGTACTTC
D: TRBD1; size: .; J: TRBJ1-5; V: TRBV18; length: 15; CDR3: CASSPLQGRNQPQHF; DNA: TGTGCCAGCTCACCACTACAGGGGCGCAATCAGCCCCAGCATTTT
D: TRBD2; size: .; J: TRBJ2-1; V: TRBV11-2; length: 15; CDR3: CASSPRLAGVGEQFF; DNA: TGTGCCAGCAGCCCGCGACTAGCGGGAGTTGGTGAGCAGTTCTTC
D: TRBD2; size: .; J: TRBJ2-7; V: TRBV7-2; length: 16; CDR3: CASSPLWGLGDAGQYF; DNA: TGTGCCAGCAGCCCGCTCTGGGGACTAGGGGATGCGGGGCAGTACTTC
D: TRBD1; size: few; J: TRBJ2-2; V: TRBV7-6; length: 16; CDR3: CASSLQGELFTGELFF; DNA: TGTGCCAGCAGCCTTCAGGGGGAGCTTTTCACCGGGGAGCTGTTTTTT
D: TRBD1; size: .; J: TRBJ2-3; V: TRBV19; length: 15; CDR3: CASSATGQGLHTQYF; DNA: TGTGCCAGTAGTGCAACGGGACAGGGGTTGCATACGCAGTATTTT
D: .; size: once; J: TRBJ2-7; V: TRBV18; length: 17; CDR3: CASSPFETRGSSYEQYF; DNA: TGTGCCAGCTCACCATTCGAAACCCGTGGTAGCTCCTACGAGCAGTACTTC
D: TRBD1; size: .; J: TRBJ1-5; V: TRBV19; length: 16; CDR3: CATYQPGTGTNQPQHF; DNA: TGTGCCACTTACCAGCCCGGGACAGGGACTAATCAGCCCCAGCATTTT
D: .; size: .; J: TRBJ1-2; V: TRBV6-5; length: 13; CDR3: CASSPRGIFGYTF; DNA: TGTGCCAGCAGTCCCAGGGGAATCTTTGGCTACACCTTC
D: TRBD1; size: .; J: TRBJ2-4; V: TRBV18; length: 16; CDR3: CASSPQGGAPKNIQYF; DNA: TGTGCCAGCTCACCACAAGGGGGCGCACCCAAAAACATTCAGTACTTC
D: TRBD1; size: .; J: TRBJ2-5; V: TRBV7-2; length: 16; CDR3: CASSSRTGGPQETQYF; DNA: TGTGCCAGCAGCTCTAGGACAGGCGGCCCACAAGAGACCCAGTACTTC
D: TRBD1; size: .; J: TRBJ1-1; V: TRBV6-5; length: 13; CDR3: CASSHDRDTEAFF; DNA: TGTGCCAGCAGTCACGACAGGGACACTGAAGCTTTCTTT
D: TRBD1; size: .; J: TRBJ2-7; V: TRBV5-1; length: 16; CDR3: CASSSAGQGRSYEQYF; DNA: TGCGCCAGCAGCTCGGCGGGACAGGGGAGATCCTACGAGCAGTACTTC
D: TRBD1; size: .; J: TRBJ2-3; V: TRBV30; length: 13; CDR3: CAGTGSSTDTQYF; DNA: TGTGCCGGGACAGGGTCAAGCACAGATACGCAGTATTTT
D: .; size: .; J: TRBJ1-3; V: TRBV5-1; length: 16; CDR3: CASSLGPANSGNTIYF; DNA: TGCGCCAGCAGCCTTGGGCCGGCGAACTCTGGAAACACCATATATTTT
D: TRBD1; size: .; J: TRBJ1-1; V: TRBV5-1; length: 14; CDR3: CASSWIRTGSEAFF; DNA: TGCGCCAGCAGCTGGATCCGGACAGGGTCTGAAGCTTTCTTT
D: TRBD1; size: .; J: TRBJ1-2; V: TRBV7-9; length: 13; CDR3: CASSLGTGHGYTF; DNA: TGTGCCAGCAGCTTAGGGACAGGGCATGGCTACACCTTC
D: TRBD1; size: .; J: TRBJ2-7; V: TRBV19; length: 16; CDR3: CASSSWTGGLSYEQYF; DNA: TGTGCCAGTAGTTCCTGGACAGGGGGCCTGTCCTACGAGCAGTACTTC
D: TRBD1; size: .; J: TRBJ1-5; V: TRBV15; length: 15; CDR3: CATSRARTGGQPQHF; DNA: TGTGCCACCAGCAGAGCTCGCACAGGGGGCCAGCCCCAGCATTTT
D: .; size: .; J: TRBJ2-3; V: TRBV10-3; length: 14; CDR3: CAISESTGIDTQYF; DNA: TGTGCCATCAGTGAGTCGACCGGGATTGATACGCAGTATTTT